The rows below give T cell receptor beta chains drawn from one sample of a study of CD8 T cells in ankylosing spondylitis. TCRdb processed the 5' RACE reads anew with MiXCR; each CDR3 protein has one entry. The table records approximately 540,000 distinct CDR3 sequences, 12% of them present only once. Sequenced material: blood, either unsorted or a sorted T cell fraction (not recorded which). These receptors were obtained from a male donor with ankylosing spondylitis. CDR3s include the opening cysteine and the closing phenylalanine or tryptophan. A D gene is named only where the DNA matches it firmly. Size tells how often a clone was seen (once, few, many) or the class of an expanded clone, and some rows leave it out.

V,size,D,J,length,CDR3,DNA
TRBV29-1,few,TRBD1,TRBJ2-2,16,CSARGGAEVDTGELFF,TGCAGCGCCCGAGGGGGCGCTGAGGTGGACACCGGGGAGCTGTTTTTT
TRBV11-2,-,-,TRBJ1-1,15,CASSFDSPLNTEAFF,TGTGCCAGCAGCTTTGACAGTCCCTTGAACACTGAAGCTTTCTTT
TRBV7-2,few,TRBD1,TRBJ2-6,17,CASSLRTGLSGANVLTF,TGTGCCAGCAGCTTAAGGACAGGGCTTTCTGGGGCCAACGTCCTGACTTTC
TRBV12-3/TRBV12-4,few,TRBD2,TRBJ2-2,14,CASRAGLNTGELFF,TGTGCCAGCAGGGCGGGACTAAACACCGGGGAGCTGTTTTTT
TRBV5-6,few,-,TRBJ1-2,14,CASSLAGMAYGYTF,TGTGCCAGCAGCTTGGCCGGGATGGCTTATGGCTACACCTTC
TRBV10-3,few,-,TRBJ2-3,16,CAIRSVAAASTDTQYF,TGTGCCATCAGATCGGTAGCGGCAGCTAGCACAGATACGCAGTATTTT
TRBV5-1,few,TRBD2,TRBJ2-1,15,CASSPGTSRDNEQFF,TGCGCCAGCAGCCCTGGGACTAGCCGGGACAATGAGCAGTTCTTC
TRBV6-2/TRBV6-3,few,-,TRBJ2-1,12,CASSPREREQFF,TGTGCCAGCAGTCCCCGGGAGCGCGAGCAGTTCTTC
TRBV12-3/TRBV12-4,many,-,TRBJ2-5,14,CASRPGHSEATQYF,TGTGCCAGCAGGCCCGGACACTCAGAAGCGACCCAGTACTTC
TRBV14,many,-,TRBJ2-1,13,CASSQVRRSEQFF,TGTGCCAGCAGCCAAGTGAGGCGGAGTGAGCAGTTCTTC
TRBV5-1,few,TRBD2,TRBJ2-3,16,CASSLTSGRGPDTQYF,TGCGCCAGCAGCCTGACTAGCGGCCGGGGACCCGATACGCAGTATTTT
TRBV24-1,few,TRBD2,TRBJ2-3,19,CATSDLTRGTSGPTDTQYF,TGTGCCACCAGTGATTTGACGCGTGGGACTAGCGGACCCACAGATACGCAGTATTTT
TRBV5-6,few,-,TRBJ2-5,16,CASSPYRWKSQETQYF,TGTGCCAGCAGCCCCTACAGGTGGAAGAGCCAAGAGACCCAGTACTTC
TRBV27,many,-,TRBJ1-4,14,CASSFGSTNEKLFF,TGTGCCAGCAGTTTCGGGTCAACTAATGAAAAACTGTTTTTT
TRBV20-1,-,-,TRBJ2-7,12,CSATRDIYEQYF,TGCAGTGCTACCCGGGACATCTACGAGCAGTACTTC
TRBV7-8,few,-,TRBJ2-2,13,CASSASGAGELFF,TGTGCCAGCAGCGCATCGGGAGCCGGGGAGCTGTTTTTT
TRBV20-1,few,TRBD2,TRBJ2-1,16,CSARPSGRSFYNEQFF,TGCAGTGCTAGACCTAGCGGGAGAAGTTTCTACAATGAGCAGTTCTTC
TRBV18,-,-,TRBJ1-4,15,CASSPRVGTNEKLFF,TGTGCCAGCTCACCCCGAGTAGGAACTAATGAAAAACTGTTTTTT
TRBV3-1,many,TRBD2,TRBJ2-2,15,CASSQVLADTGELFF,TGTGCCAGCAGCCAAGTACTAGCGGACACCGGGGAGCTGTTTTTT
TRBV5-8,-,-,TRBJ2-3,12,CASIRQGDTQYF,TGTGCCAGCATACGTCAGGGAGATACGCAGTATTTT
TRBV19,-,-,TRBJ1-2,12,CASSFPEQGYTF,TGTGCCAGTAGTTTCCCTGAACAGGGCTACACCTTC
TRBV12-3/TRBV12-4,many,TRBD2,TRBJ2-1,16,CASSSTSGGLYNEQFF,TGTGCCAGCAGTTCAACTAGCGGGGGACTTTACAATGAGCAGTTCTTC
TRBV20-1,few,TRBD2,TRBJ2-3,14,CSANRAGVTDTQYF,TGCAGTGCGAACCGAGCGGGGGTCACAGATACGCAGTATTTT
TRBV14,few,-,TRBJ1-1,14,CASSQWGGNTEAFF,TGTGCCAGCAGCCAATGGGGGGGGAACACTGAAGCTTTCTTT
TRBV20-1,-,-,TRBJ2-5,11,CSARDRDAQYF,TGCAGTGCTAGAGATAGAGACGCCCAGTACTTC
TRBV5-5,-,-,TRBJ1-5,16,CASSLGVGGAPAPQHF,TGTGCCAGCAGCTTGGGCGTAGGAGGGGCCCCTGCGCCCCAGCATTTT
TRBV20-1,few,-,TRBJ2-1,15,CSQRKRGSPYNEQFF,TGCAGTCAGAGAAAGAGGGGGAGTCCCTACAATGAGCAGTTCTTC
TRBV5-1,-,TRBD1,TRBJ1-1,15,CASSLDRGRNTEAFF,TGCGCCAGCAGCTTGGACAGGGGAAGGAACACTGAAGCTTTCTTT
TRBV12-5,-,-,TRBJ2-3,14,CASGPTGSTDTQYF,TGTGCTAGTGGCCCGACAGGTAGCACAGATACGCAGTATTTT
TRBV20-1,-,-,TRBJ1-5,14,CSARARAVNQPQHF,TGCAGTGCTAGAGCCCGGGCCGTCAATCAGCCCCAGCATTTT
TRBV10-3,few,-,TRBJ1-1,11,CAISEFTEAFF,TGTGCCATCAGTGAGTTCACTGAAGCTTTCTTT
TRBV5-1,few,-,TRBJ2-5,21,CASSLGPVRVFPNAGQETQYF,TGCGCCAGCAGCTTGGGCCCTGTGCGGGTTTTCCCAAACGCGGGGCAAGAGACCCAGTACTTC
TRBV4-2,-,-,TRBJ1-1,13,CASSQVGDLEAFF,TGTGCCAGCAGCCAAGTTGGGGATCTTGAAGCTTTCTTT
TRBV20-1,-,-,TRBJ2-3,14,CSASLGAVTDTQYF,TGCAGTGCTAGTTTAGGCGCGGTCACAGATACGCAGTATTTT